These 27 T cell receptor beta chains were all obtained from the same sample, sequenced in a study of vaccination and CD4 T cells after COVID-19. Their cognate antigens are unknown. Oncomine TCR Beta short-read sequencing was applied to DNA from cultured CD4+ T cells. From the PCR reads, TCRdb called clonotypes with MiXCR, one entry per CDR3 protein. Of about 20,000 distinct CDR3 sequences listed, approximately 50% are singletons. Documented treatment: roughly 10-day PBMC culture with coronavirus spike peptide pools or control peptides (ViraFEST assay). Sequencing was performed on CD4+ T cells from blood, cultured in vitro. Source of these receptors: a human donor who had recovered from COVID-19.

As concerns this clonotype: One junction end disagrees with the germline gene, perhaps due to a read error. The chain links TRBV6-1 to TRBJ2-7; 13 bases fit TRBD2. The germline V gene encodes CDR1 MNHNS and CDR2 SASEGT. This CDR3 comprises 15 residues. The CDR3 sequence: CASSEGTSGVGEQYF. The CDR3 coding sequence is TGTGCCAGTAGTGAAGGGACTAGCGGGGTCGGCGAGCAGTACTTC.

The CDR3 bases are TGTGCCAGCAGGGGGACAGGGGGCGATGGCGGGGAGCTGTTTTTT. It is translated as CASRGTGGDGGELFF. The rearrangement links TRBV2 to TRBJ2-2, with 12 bases aligning to TRBD1. This CDR3 spans 15 amino acids. Looked up from germline, CDR1 is SNHLY and CDR2 is FYNNEI. V gave up 6 bases and J gave up 7 bases; unmatched junction bases: 6.

This chain joins TRBV18 and TRBJ2-5, with 12 positions matching TRBD1. V was pared by 5 bases and J by 2 bases, with 9 bases of the junction left unmatched. Germline V gene lookup returns CDR1 KGHSH and CDR2 LQKENI. This CDR3 is 17 amino acids long. CDR3 sequence reads: CASSSGTGGAKQETQYF. CDR3 bases: TGTGCCAGCTCAAGCGGGACAGGGGGCGCGAAACAAGAGACCCAGTACTTC.

V and J are TRBV6-1 and TRBJ1-2; D is undetermined. The V end lost 3 bases, the J end lost 7 bases, and 12 bases lay between the germline ends. This CDR3 region has 13 residues. Germline loops: CDR1 MNHNS, CDR2 SASEGT. In DNA, the CDR3 is TGTGCCAGCAGTGACCCGGGTCGGGCTGGCTACACCTTC. Translation gives CASSDPGRAGYTF.

The chain employs TRBV3-1 and TRBJ2-7; 9 bases fit TRBD2. From germline, CDR1 is LGHDT and CDR2 YNNKEL (reference sequence). This CDR3 spans 16 amino acids. V lost 4 bases to trimming and J lost 3 bases; unmatched junction nucleotides: 10. CDR3 bases: TGTGCCAGCAGCCCCCCTGGACTAGCGAATCTCTACGAGCAGTACTTC. Translated, it gives CASSPPGLANLYEQYF.

The V gene is TRBV6-2 or TRBV6-3, the J gene TRBJ2-7, with TRBD1 matching over 9 bases. The J segment lost 3 bases and the V segment lost 0 bases, leaving 6 bases of the junction unmatched. This CDR3 is 16 amino acids long. Germline loops: CDR1 MNHEY, CDR2 SVGEGT. The CDR3 spells CASSYSSGTGSYEQYF. DNA for the CDR3: TGTGCCAGCAGTTACTCGTCCGGGACAGGGAGCTACGAGCAGTACTTC.

This clonotype has just a few counts. The J gene is TRBJ1-5, the V gene TRBV6-2 or TRBV6-3; 9 bases are a match to TRBD1. The CDR3 spans 18 residues. CDR1 and CDR2 from the germline V gene are MNHEY and SVGEGT. The V segment lost 3 bases and the J segment 0 bases; nucleotides outside the gene matches: 9. CDR3 protein: CASSYMGQGRGSNQPQHF. In DNA form, the CDR3 reads TGTGCCAGCAGTTATATGGGACAGGGACGGGGTAGCAATCAGCCCCAGCATTTT.

The chain links TRBV6-1 to TRBJ1-2; D is unclear. This CDR3 comprises 16 residues. CDR1 and CDR2 (germline): MNHNS, SASEGT. V lost 0 bases and J 8 bases, leaving 19 bases between the germline ends. DNA for the CDR3: TGTGCCAGCAGTGAAGCGCGTCTAAGCCGGATGGGAGGCTACACCTTC. This translates into CASSEARLSRMGGYTF.

The chain has TRBV12-3 or TRBV12-4 and TRBJ1-5; maybe TRBD1 (6 bases). This CDR3 has 14 amino acids. V gave up 1 base and J gave up 7 bases, with 11 bases separating them. In DNA, the CDR3 is TGTGCCAGCAGTTTAGGGGGGGGCAGACAGCCCCAGCATTTT. Its protein product is CASSLGGGRQPQHF.

This chain joins TRBV7-2 and TRBJ2-5; TRBD2 matches 11 bases. The V gene end was trimmed by 0 bases and the J gene end by 5 bases; junction bases not matched to a gene: 5. Germline assignment: CDR1 SGHTA and CDR2 FQGNSA. The CDR3 is 16 amino acids. The CDR3: CASSLALLAGEETQYF. The CDR3 bases are TGTGCCAGCAGCTTAGCCTTACTAGCGGGAGAGGAGACCCAGTACTTC.

The CDR3 DNA reads TGTGCCAGCAGCCCGCGACTAGCGGGAGACCCTAGCTATGAGCAGTTCTTC. This codes for CASSPRLAGDPSYEQFF. This rearrangement joins TRBV7-2 to TRBJ2-1, with 12 bases fitting TRBD2. The CDR3 sequence is 17 residues long. V trimming: 5 bases; J trimming: 8 bases; junction bases outside the gene matches: 13. Germline lookup yields CDR1 SGHTA and CDR2 FQGNSA.

This chain joins TRBV30 and TRBJ1-5; D remains unclear. Germline values: CDR1 GTSNPN, CDR2 SVGIG (reference sequence). The CDR3 spans 13 residues. Trimming pared 3 bases from V and 8 bases from J, leaving 14 bases between. The CDR3 here is CAWSRSGAEPQHF. The CDR3 DNA is TGTGCCTGGAGCCGCAGTGGTGCTGAGCCCCAGCATTTT.

The chain is built from TRBV5-1 and TRBJ2-5, with TRBD2 identical over 8 bases. CDR1 is SGHRS, CDR2 YFSETQ, per germline. J was trimmed by 5 bases and V by 9 bases; bases with no gene match: 12. This CDR3 region has 14 residues. The chain's CDR3 is CATASGGPGETQYF. As DNA, the CDR3 is TGCGCCACCGCCTCGGGGGGGCCGGGGGAGACCCAGTACTTC.

This clonotype has more than one count but fewer than ten. The V gene is TRBV7-9, the J gene TRBJ1-6; D might be TRBD1 (5 bases). The CDR3 is 14 amino acids. Germline CDR1 SEHNR, CDR2 FQNEAQ (reference sequence). The V end lost 4 bases, the J end lost 3 bases, and 7 bases lay between the germline ends. The CDR3 loop is CASSYGGYNSPLHF. CDR3 sequence (DNA): TGTGCCAGCAGCTATGGGGGCTATAATTCACCCCTCCACTTT.

The chain has TRBV28 and TRBJ1-4; possible D gene TRBD1, 5 bases. The CDR3 loop spans 14 amino acids. V lost 4 bases and J 8 bases, leaving 14 bases between the germline ends. Germline-derived CDR1 and CDR2 are MDHEN and SYDVKM. Here the CDR3 reads CASSYRGIGEKLFF. The CDR3 nucleotides are TGTGCCAGCAGTTATAGGGGTATCGGAGAAAAACTGTTTTTT.

The chain uses TRBV28 and TRBJ1-2; D is perhaps TRBD1 (6 bases). The V and J ends lost 6 bases and 3 bases respectively, with 23 bases between them. Germline assignment: CDR1 MDHEN and CDR2 SYDVKM. The CDR3 is 17 residues long. The CDR3 nucleotides read TGTGCCAGCAGAGTACTCTTAGCGATCCAGGGGCACTATGGCTACACCTTC. Its protein product is CASRVLLAIQGHYGYTF.

This clonotype came up once. The chain recombines TRBV30 with TRBJ1-1; TRBD1 might be the D (6 bases). Trimming took off 8 bases at V and 1 base at J, with 8 bases between the two ends. CDR1 is GTSNPN, CDR2 SVGIG, per germline (reference sequence). The CDR3 sequence is 11 residues long. CDR3 bases: TGTGCCGGACAGCCGAACACTGAAGCTTTCTTT. This gives the protein CAGQPNTEAFF.

The chain recombines TRBV20-1 with TRBJ2-3; D gene uncertain. This CDR3 region has 11 residues. CDR1 is DFQATT and CDR2 is SNEGSKA in the germline V gene (reference sequence). The ends were cut back, 6 bases at V and 4 bases at J, with 8 bases in the middle. CDR3 residues: CSAPLSDTQYF. In DNA, the CDR3 is TGCAGTGCGCCCCTTTCAGATACGCAGTATTTT.

This clonotype was counted a single time. The genes are TRBV10-3 and TRBJ2-2, with 7 bases matching TRBD2. Germline V lookup: CDR1 ENHRY, CDR2 SYGVKD. Germline trimming cut 7 bases from V and 7 bases from J; bases unmatched to any gene: 9. The CDR3 runs to 14 residues. CDR3: CAIKGLGEGGELFF. DNA for the CDR3: TGTGCCATCAAAGGACTAGGAGAGGGCGGGGAGCTGTTTTTT.

CDR3: CASVASGRSEQYF. CDR3 in DNA: TGTGCCAGCGTAGCTAGCGGGAGGAGCGAGCAGTACTTC. The gene calls are TRBV28 and TRBJ2-7, with 11 nucleotides matching TRBD2. This CDR3 region has 13 residues. V dropped 8 bases and J dropped 6; count of bases not matched to a gene: 6. Germline CDR1 is MDHEN and CDR2 is SYDVKM.

This clonotype was counted between two and nine times. The V and J genes are TRBV19 and TRBJ1-5; D uncertain. Germline loops: CDR1 LNHDA, CDR2 SQIVND (reference sequence). The CDR3 runs to 15 residues. V gave up 7 bases and J gave up 0 bases, with 13 bases separating them. The CDR3 DNA sequence: TGTGCCAGTATCCCCGGACGGAATAGCAATCAGCCCCAGCATTTT. Translation: CASIPGRNSNQPQHF.

For this clonotype: At one of its ends the junction is not consistent with the germline gene, which may arise from a read error. The chain is built from TRBV7-7 and TRBJ2-5; D is perhaps TRBD1 (6 bases). This CDR3 region has 14 residues. Germline CDR1 is SSHAT and CDR2 is FNYEAQ (reference sequence). In DNA form, the CDR3 reads TGTGCTAGCAGCCGGGACACCCCGGGGGAGACCCAGTACTTC. Protein: CASSRDTPGETQYF.

Comments on this clonotype: The DNA is omitted, as the CDR3 cannot be located on it reliably, and the CDR3 follows TCRdb's listing. V is TRBV7-2 and J is TRBJ2-3; the D call in the table, TRBD1, was not verified against the DNA. The CDR3 spans 19 amino acids, including both terminal residues. The germline V gene encodes CDR1 SGHTA and CDR2 FQGNSA. This chain's CDR3 is CASSFYICSAGGPTDTQYF.

This clonotype occurred a few times. The chain's CDR3 is CASSLDGGAVGGYTF. CDR3 sequence (DNA): TGTGCCAGCAGCTTAGATGGGGGTGCCGTGGGTGGCTACACCTTC. The V gene is TRBV7-2, the J gene TRBJ1-2; TRBD1 might be the D (5 bases). This CDR3 contains 15 residues. The V end lost 1 base, the J end lost 7 bases, and 16 bases lay between the germline ends. Germline CDR1 and CDR2: SGHTA and FQGNSA.

The chain links TRBV7-9 to TRBJ2-4; TRBD2 is a possible D gene (6 bases). Per germline, CDR1 SEHNR and CDR2 FQNEAQ (reference sequence). CDR3 size: 14 residues. The V end lost 8 bases, the J end lost 7 bases, and 18 bases lay between the germline ends. The CDR3 DNA reads TGTGCCAGCTCGGACTCGGGAGAAGGGAACATTCAGTACTTC. Translation: CASSDSGEGNIQYF.

This sequence joins TRBV30 and TRBJ1-1; TRBD1 is a possible D gene (5 bases). The germline V and J ends were trimmed by 4 bases and 6 bases, with 12 bases remaining between them. There are 12 residues in the CDR3. The germline gives CDR1 GTSNPN, CDR2 SVGIG (reference sequence). CDR3 coding DNA: TGTGCCTGGAACCAGGGTAACCCTGAAGCTTTCTTT. Protein sequence: CAWNQGNPEAFF.

This clonotype was detected a few times. The chain couples TRBV20-1 to TRBJ1-6, with 9 bases identical to TRBD1. This CDR3 region has 13 residues. Trimming cost V 4 bases and J 10 bases; bases outside gene matches: 5. CDR1 is DFQATT and CDR2 is SNEGSKA in the germline V gene (reference sequence). Written as DNA, the CDR3 is TGCAGTGCTATTACAGGGGGCGAGTCACCCCTCCACTTT. Translated: CSAITGGESPLHF.